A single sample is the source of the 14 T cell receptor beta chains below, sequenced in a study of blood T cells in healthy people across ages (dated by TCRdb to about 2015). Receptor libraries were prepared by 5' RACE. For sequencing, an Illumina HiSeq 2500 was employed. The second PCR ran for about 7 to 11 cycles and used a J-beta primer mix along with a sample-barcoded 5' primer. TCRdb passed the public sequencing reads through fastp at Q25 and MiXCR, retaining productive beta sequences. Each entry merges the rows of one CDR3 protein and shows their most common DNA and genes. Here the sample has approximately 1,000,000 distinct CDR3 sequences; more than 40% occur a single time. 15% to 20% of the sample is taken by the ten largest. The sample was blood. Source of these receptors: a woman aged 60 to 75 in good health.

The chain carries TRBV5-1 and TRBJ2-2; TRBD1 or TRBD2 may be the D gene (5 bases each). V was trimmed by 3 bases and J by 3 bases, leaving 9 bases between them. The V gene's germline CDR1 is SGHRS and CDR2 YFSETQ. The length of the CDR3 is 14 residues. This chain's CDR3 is CASSWGRDTGELFF. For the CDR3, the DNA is TGCGCCAGCAGCTGGGGACGGGACACCGGGGAGCTGTTTTTT.

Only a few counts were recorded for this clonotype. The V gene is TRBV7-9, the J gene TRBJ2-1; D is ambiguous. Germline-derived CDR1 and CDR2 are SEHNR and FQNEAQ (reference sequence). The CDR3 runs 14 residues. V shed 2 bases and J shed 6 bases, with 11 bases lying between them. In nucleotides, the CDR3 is TGTGCCAGCAGCTTATTAGGGATCGGCAATGAGCAGTTCTTC. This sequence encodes CASSLLGIGNEQFF.

Here the CDR3 DNA reads TGCAGTGCTAGACAGACCAATCAGCCCCAGCATTTT. It encodes CSARQTNQPQHF. The chain links TRBV20-1 to TRBJ1-5; unclear D gene. V dropped 2 bases and J dropped 3 bases, with 5 bases sitting between them. CDR1 is DFQATT and CDR2 is SNEGSKA in the germline V gene (reference sequence). The CDR3 is 12 amino acids.

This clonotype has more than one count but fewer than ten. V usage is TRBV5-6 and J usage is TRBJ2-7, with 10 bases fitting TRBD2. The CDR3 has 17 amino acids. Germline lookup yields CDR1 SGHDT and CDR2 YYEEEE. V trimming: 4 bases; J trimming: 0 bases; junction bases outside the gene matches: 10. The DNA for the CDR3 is TGTGCCAGCAGCACAGGACTAGCGGACCTATTCTCCTACGAGCAGTACTTC. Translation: CASSTGLADLFSYEQYF.

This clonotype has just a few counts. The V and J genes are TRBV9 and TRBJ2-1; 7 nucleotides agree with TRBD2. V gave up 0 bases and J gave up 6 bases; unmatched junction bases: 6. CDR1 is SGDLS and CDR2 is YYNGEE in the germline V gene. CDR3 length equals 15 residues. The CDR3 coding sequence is TGTGCCAGCAGCGTAGATGCGCTAGCGGCCAATGAGCAGTTCTTC. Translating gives CASSVDALAANEQFF.

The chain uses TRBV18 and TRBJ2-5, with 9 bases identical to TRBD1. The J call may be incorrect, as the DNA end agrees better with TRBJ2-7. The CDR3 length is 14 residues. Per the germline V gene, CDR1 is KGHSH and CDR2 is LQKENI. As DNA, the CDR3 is TGTGCCAGCTCACCACCGGGACAGGGCTTCGAGCAGTACTTC. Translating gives CASSPPGQGFEQYF.

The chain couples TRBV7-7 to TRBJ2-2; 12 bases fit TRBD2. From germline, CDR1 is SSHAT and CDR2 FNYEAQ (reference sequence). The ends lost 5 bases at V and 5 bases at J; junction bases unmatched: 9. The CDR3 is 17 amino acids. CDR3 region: CASSPTIGTSGTGELFF. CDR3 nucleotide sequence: TGTGCCAGCAGCCCGACTATAGGGACTAGCGGGACCGGGGAGCTGTTTTTT.

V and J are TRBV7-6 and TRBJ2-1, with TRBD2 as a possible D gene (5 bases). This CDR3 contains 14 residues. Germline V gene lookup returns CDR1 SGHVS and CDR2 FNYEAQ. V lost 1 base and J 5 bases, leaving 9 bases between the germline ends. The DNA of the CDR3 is TGTGCCAGCAGCTTAGAGTACGGGGACAATGAGCAGTTCTTC. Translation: CASSLEYGDNEQFF.

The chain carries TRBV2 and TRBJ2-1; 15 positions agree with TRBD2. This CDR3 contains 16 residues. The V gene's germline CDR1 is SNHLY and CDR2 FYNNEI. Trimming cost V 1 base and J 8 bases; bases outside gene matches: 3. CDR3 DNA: TGTGCCAGCAGTGAAGGAGGACTAGCGGGAGGGGATGAGCAGTTCTTC. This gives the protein CASSEGGLAGGDEQFF.

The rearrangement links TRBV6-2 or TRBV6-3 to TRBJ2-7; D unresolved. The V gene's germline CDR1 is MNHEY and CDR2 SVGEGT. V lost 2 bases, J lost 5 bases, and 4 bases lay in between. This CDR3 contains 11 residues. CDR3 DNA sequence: TGTGCCAGCAGTTACAAAGACGAGCAGTACTTC. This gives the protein CASSYKDEQYF.

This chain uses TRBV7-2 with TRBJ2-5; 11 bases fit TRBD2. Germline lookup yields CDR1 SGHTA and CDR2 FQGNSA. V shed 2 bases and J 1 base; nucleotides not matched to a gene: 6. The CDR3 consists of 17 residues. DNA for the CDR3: TGTGCCAGCAGCTTAACCCACGGACTAGCGGGCCAAGAGACCCAGTACTTC. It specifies CASSLTHGLAGQETQYF.

This CDR3 reads CASSGLAGITDTDTQYF. DNA of the CDR3: TGTGCCAGCAGCGGACTAGCGGGAATTACAGACACAGATACGCAGTATTTT. The V gene is TRBV2, the J gene TRBJ2-3, with 12 positions matching TRBD2. CDR3 length: 17 amino acids. V lost 6 bases, J lost 2 bases, and 9 bases stayed unmatched. Germline CDR1 and CDR2: SNHLY and FYNNEI.

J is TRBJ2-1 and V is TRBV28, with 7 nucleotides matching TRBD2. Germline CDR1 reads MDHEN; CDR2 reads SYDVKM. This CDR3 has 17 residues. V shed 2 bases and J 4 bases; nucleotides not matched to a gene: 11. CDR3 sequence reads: CASSLLPGLAEYNEQFF. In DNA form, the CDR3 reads TGTGCCAGCAGTTTACTTCCGGGGCTAGCGGAGTACAATGAGCAGTTCTTC. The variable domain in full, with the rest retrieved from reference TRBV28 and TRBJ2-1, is DVKVTQSSRYLVKRTGEKVFLECVQDMDHENMFWYRQDPGLGLRLIYFSYDVKMKEKGDIPEGYSVSREKKERFSLILESASTNQTSMYLCASSLLPGLAEYNEQFFGPGTRLTVL.

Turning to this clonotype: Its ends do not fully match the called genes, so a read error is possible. In DNA form, the CDR3 reads TGCAGTGCTAGAGGGGGCGGGGCCAGCTCCTACAATGAGCAGTTCTTT. Amino acids: CSARGGGASSYNEQFF. The chain couples TRBV20-1 to TRBJ2-1; D possibly corresponds to TRBD2 (6 bases). The V gene's germline CDR1 is DFQATT and CDR2 SNEGSKA (reference sequence). The CDR3 runs 16 residues.